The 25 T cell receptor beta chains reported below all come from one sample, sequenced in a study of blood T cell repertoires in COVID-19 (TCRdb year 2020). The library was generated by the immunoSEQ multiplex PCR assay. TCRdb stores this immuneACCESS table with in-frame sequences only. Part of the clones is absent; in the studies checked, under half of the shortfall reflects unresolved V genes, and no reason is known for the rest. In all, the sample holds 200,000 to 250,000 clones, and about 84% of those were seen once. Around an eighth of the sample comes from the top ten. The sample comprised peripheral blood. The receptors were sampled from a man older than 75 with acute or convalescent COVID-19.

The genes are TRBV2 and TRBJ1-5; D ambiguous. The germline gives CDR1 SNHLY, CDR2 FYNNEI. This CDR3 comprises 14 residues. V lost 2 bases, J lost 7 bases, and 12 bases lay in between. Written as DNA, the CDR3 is TGTGCCAGCAGTGAATTGGGCCAGCGGCAGCCCCAGCATTTT. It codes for CASSELGQRQPQHF.

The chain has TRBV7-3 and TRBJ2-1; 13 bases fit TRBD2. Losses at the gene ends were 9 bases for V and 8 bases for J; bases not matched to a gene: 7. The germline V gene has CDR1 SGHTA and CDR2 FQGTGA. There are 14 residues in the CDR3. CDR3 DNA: TGTGCCAGTCGTCGGACTAGCGGGAGTGATGAGCAGTTCTTC. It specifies CASRRTSGSDEQFF.

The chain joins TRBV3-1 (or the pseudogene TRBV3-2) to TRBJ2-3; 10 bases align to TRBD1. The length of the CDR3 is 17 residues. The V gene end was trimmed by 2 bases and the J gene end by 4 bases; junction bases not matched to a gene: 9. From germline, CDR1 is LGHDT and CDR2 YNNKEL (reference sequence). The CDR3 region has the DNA TGTGCCAGCAGCCAACGCCGGGACAGGGGTAGGTCAGATACGCAGTATTTT. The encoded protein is CASSQRRDRGRSDTQYF.

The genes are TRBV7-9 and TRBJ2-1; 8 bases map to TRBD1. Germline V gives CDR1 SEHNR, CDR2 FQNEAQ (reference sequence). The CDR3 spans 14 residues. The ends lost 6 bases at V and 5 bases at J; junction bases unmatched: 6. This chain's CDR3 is CASRVGTGDNEQFF. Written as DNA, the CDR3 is TGTGCCAGCAGGGTGGGGACAGGAGACAATGAGCAGTTCTTC.

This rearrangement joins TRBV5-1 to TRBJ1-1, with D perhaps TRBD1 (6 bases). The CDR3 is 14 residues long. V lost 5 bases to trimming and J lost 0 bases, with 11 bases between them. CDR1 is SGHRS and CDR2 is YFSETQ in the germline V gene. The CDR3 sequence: CASSPGTMNTEAFF. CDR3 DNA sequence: TGCGCCAGCAGTCCCGGGACAATGAACACTGAAGCTTTCTTT.

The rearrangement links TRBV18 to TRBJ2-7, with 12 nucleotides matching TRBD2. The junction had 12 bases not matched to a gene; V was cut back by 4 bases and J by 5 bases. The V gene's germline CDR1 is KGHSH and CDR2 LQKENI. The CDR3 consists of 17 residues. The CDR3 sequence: CASSLQTSGSGFNEQYF. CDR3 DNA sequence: TGTGCCAGCTCACTCCAGACTAGCGGGAGTGGATTCAACGAGCAGTACTTC.

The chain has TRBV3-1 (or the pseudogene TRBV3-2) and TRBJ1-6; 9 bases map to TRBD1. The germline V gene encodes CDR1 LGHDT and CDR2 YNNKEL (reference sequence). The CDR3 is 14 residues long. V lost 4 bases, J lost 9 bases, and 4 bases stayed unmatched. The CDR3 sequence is CASSLGTGLSPLHF. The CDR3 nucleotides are TGTGCCAGCAGCCTAGGGACAGGGCTTTCACCCCTCCACTTT.

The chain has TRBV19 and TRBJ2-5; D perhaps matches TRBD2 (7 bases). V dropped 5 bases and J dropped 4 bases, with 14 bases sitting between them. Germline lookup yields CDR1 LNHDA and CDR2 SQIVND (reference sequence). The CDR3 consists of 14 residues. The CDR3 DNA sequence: TGTGCCAGTAGTTGGGGGGGCAGGGGAGAGACCCAGTACTTC. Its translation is CASSWGGRGETQYF.

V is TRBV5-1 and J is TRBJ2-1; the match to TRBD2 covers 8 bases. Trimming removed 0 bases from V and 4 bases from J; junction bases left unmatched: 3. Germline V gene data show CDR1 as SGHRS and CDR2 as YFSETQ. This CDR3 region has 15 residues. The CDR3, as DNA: TGCGCCAGCAGCTTGGCTACTAGCGGATACAATGAGCAGTTCTTC. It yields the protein CASSLATSGYNEQFF. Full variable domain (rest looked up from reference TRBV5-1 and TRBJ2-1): KAGVTQTPRYLIKTRGQQVTLSCSPISGHRSVSWYQQTPGQGLQFLFEYFSETQRNKGNFPGRFSGRQFSNSRSEMNVSTLELGDSALYLCASSLATSGYNEQFFGPGTRLTVL.

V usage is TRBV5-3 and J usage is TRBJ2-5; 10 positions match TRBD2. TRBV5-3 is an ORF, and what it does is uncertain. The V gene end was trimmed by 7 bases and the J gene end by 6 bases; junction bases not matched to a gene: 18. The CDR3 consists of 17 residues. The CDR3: CARSPPGTSALVKTQYF. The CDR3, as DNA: TGTGCCAGATCCCCTCCCGGGACTAGCGCTTTGGTGAAGACCCAGTACTTC.

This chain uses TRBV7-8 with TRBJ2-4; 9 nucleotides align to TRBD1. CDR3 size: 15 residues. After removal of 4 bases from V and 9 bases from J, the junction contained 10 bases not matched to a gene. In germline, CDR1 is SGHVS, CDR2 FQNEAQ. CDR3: CASSSYRGQGGIQYF. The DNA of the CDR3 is TGTGCCAGCAGCTCCTACAGGGGGCAAGGTGGCATTCAGTACTTC.

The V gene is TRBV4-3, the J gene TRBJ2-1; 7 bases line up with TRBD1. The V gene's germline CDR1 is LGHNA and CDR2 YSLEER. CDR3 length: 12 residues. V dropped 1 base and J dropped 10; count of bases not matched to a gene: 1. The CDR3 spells CASSQATGEQFF. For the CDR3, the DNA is TGCGCCAGCAGCCAAGCGACAGGGGAGCAGTTCTTC.

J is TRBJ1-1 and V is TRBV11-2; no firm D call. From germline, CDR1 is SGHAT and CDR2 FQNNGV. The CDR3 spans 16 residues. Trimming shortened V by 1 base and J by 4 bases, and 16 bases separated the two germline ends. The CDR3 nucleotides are TGTGCCAGCAGCTTAGCTTCCACGGTCGTCGGCACTGAAGCTTTCTTT. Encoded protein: CASSLASTVVGTEAFF.

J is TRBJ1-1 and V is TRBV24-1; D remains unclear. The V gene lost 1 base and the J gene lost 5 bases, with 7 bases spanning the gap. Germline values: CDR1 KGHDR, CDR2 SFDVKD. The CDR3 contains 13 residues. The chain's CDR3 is CATSDFGGTEAFF. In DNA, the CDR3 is TGTGCCACCAGTGATTTCGGAGGGACTGAAGCTTTCTTT.

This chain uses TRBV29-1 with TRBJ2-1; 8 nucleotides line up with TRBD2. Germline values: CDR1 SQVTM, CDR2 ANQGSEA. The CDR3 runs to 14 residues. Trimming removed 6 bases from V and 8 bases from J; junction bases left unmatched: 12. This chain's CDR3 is CSVRRTSLGDEQFF. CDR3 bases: TGCAGCGTCCGACGGACTAGCTTGGGGGATGAGCAGTTCTTC.

This chain's CDR3 is CASSKGQGAIPYEQYF. The CDR3 DNA is TGTGCCAGCAGCAAGGGACAGGGGGCAATTCCCTACGAGCAGTACTTC. V gene TRBV7-6 combines with J gene TRBJ2-7, with 12 bases fitting TRBD1. V was pared by 5 bases and J by 2 bases, with 7 bases of the junction left unmatched. The germline CDR1 and CDR2 sequences are SGHVS and FNYEAQ. This CDR3 region has 16 residues.

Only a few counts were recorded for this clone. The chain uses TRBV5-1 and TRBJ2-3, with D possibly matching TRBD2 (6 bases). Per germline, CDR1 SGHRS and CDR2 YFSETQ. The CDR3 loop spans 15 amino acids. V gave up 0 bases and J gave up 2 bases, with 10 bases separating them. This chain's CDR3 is CASSLVGTVTDTQYF. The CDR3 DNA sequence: TGCGCCAGCAGCTTGGTAGGGACTGTCACAGATACGCAGTATTTT.

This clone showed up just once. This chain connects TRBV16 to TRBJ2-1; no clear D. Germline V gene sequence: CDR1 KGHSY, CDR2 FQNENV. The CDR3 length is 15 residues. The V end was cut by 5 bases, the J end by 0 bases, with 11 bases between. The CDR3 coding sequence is TGTGCCAGCAGCACCGCTGGTAGCTCCTACAATGAGCAGTTCTTC. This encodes CASSTAGSSYNEQFF.

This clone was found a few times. CDR3 nucleotides: TGTGCCAGTAGTACCTTTCCCTCTACCTGGAGCTCCTACAATGAGCAGTTCTTC. This sequence encodes CASSTFPSTWSSYNEQFF. The rearrangement uses TRBV19 and TRBJ2-1; D is unresolved. V lost 4 bases and J 0 bases, leaving 19 bases between the germline ends. The CDR3 contains 18 residues. The germline gives CDR1 LNHDA, CDR2 SQIVND (reference sequence).

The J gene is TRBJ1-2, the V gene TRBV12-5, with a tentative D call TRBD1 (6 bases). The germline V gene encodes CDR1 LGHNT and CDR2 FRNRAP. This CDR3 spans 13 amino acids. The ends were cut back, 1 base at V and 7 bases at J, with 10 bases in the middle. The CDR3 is CASGLDRVSGYTF. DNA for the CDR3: TGTGCTAGTGGTTTGGACAGGGTATCTGGCTACACCTTC.

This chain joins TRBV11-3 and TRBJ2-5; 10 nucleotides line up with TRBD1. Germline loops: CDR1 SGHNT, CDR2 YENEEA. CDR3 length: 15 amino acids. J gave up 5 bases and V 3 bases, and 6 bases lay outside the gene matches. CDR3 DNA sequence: TGTGCCAGCAGCTTTGGGACAGGGGAGGGGGAGACCCAGTACTTC. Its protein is CASSFGTGEGETQYF.

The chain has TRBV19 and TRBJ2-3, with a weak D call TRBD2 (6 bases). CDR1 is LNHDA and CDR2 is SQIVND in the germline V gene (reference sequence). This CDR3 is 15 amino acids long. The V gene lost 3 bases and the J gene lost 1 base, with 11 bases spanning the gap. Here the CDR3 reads CASSMSSVGTDTQYF. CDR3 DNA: TGTGCCAGTAGTATGTCTAGCGTTGGCACAGATACGCAGTATTTT.

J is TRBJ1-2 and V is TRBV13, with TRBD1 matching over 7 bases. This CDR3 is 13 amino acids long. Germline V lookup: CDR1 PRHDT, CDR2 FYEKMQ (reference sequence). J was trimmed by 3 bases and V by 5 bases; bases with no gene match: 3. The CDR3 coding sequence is TGTGCCAGCAGCGAGGGACAGCACTATGGCTACACCTTC. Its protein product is CASSEGQHYGYTF.

The CDR3 coding sequence is TGTGCCAGCAGTTTAGGGGCATGGACAGAGGATCAGCCCCAGCATTTT. Translation gives CASSLGAWTEDQPQHF. This chain joins TRBV28 and TRBJ1-5, with TRBD1 as a possible D gene (6 bases). The CDR3 extends over 16 amino acids. Germline CDR1 is MDHEN and CDR2 is SYDVKM. Trimming stripped 2 bases from V and 5 bases from J, with 16 bases between.

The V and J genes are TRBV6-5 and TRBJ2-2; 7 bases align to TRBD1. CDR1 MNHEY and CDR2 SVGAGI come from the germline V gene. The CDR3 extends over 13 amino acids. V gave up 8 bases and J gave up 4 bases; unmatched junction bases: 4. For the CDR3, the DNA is TGTGCCAGCTGGGACAGCGCCACCGGGGAGCTGTTTTTT. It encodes CASWDSATGELFF.